This TCR beta chain was sequenced in a study of neoadjuvant anti-PD-1 for oral cavity cancer. Study-level background: Patients without progression got a fourth dose around day 43.

Two replicates per tumor sample, mostly from roughly 5 ug of genomic DNA. TCRdb's copy holds only in-frame clones and misses some; the assay was immunoSEQ multiplex PCR. The data contain approximately 15,000 clones, approximately 40% of them singletons. In the case of this clone: The antigen remains undetermined.

Germline values: CDR1 MNHEY, CDR2 SMNVEV (reference sequence). The V end was cut by 1 base, the J end by 10 bases, with 13 bases between. The CDR3 is 14 residues long. Time point reported: after neoadjuvant nivolumab, at surgical resection. Study-wide results and limits: Higher pretreatment blood Treg/Th17 ratios correlated with higher pretreatment blood and lower post-treatment tumor TCRbeta clonality.

The sequence was collected from a person between 40 and 85 years old with oral cavity squamous cell carcinoma. Here the sequenced sample was tumor tissue, taken after nivolumab (anti-PD-1) treatment. V and J are TRBV27 and TRBJ1-4, with TRBD1 as a possible D gene (6 bases). The DNA for the CDR3 is TGTGCCAGCAGTTTATTGCAGGGGATAGGAAAACTGTTTTTT. Encoded protein: CASSLLQGIGKLFF. The complete variable domain, with remaining parts taken from reference TRBV27 and TRBJ1-4, reads EAQVTQNPRYLITVTGKKLTVTCSQNMNHEYMSWYRQDPGLGLRQIYYSMNVEVTDKGDVPEGYKVSRKEKRNFPLILESPSPNQTSLYFCASSLLQGIGKLFFGSGTQLSVL.